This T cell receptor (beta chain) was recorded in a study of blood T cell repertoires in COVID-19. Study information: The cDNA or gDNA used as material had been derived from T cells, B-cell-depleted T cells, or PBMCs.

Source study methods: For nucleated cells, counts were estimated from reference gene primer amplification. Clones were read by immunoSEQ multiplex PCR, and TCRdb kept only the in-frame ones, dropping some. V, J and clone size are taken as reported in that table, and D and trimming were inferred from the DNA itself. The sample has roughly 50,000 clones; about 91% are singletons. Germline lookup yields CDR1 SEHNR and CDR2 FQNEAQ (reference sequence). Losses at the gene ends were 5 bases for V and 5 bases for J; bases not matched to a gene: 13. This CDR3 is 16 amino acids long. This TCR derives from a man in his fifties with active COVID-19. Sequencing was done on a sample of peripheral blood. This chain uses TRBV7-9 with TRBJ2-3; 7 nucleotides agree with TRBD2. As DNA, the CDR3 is TGTGCCAGCAGCCCCCCACGGGCTAGCGGCTTAGATACGCAGTATTTT. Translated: CASSPPRASGLDTQYF.